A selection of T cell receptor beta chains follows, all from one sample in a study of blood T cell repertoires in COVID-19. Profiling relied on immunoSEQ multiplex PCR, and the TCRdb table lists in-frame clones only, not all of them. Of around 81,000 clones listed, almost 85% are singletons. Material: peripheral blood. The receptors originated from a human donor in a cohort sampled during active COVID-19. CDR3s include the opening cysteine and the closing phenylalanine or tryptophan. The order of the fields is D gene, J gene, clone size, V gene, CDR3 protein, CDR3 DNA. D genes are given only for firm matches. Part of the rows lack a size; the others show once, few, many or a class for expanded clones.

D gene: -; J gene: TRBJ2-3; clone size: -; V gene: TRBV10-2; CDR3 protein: CASGDGQPSTDTQYF; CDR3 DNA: TGCGCCAGCGGGGACGGACAGCCTAGCACAGATACGCAGTATTTT
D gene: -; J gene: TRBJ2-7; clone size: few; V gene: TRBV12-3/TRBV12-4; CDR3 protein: CASMRVNYEQYF; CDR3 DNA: TGTGCCAGCATGAGGGTGAACTACGAGCAGTACTTC
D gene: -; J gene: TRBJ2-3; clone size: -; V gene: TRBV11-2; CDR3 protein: CASLGEGTDTQYF; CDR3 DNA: TGTGCCAGCCTGGGGGAGGGCACAGATACGCAGTATTTT
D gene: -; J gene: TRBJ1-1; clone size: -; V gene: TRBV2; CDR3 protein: CASTRSETEAFF; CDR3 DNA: TGTGCCAGCACCCGATCGGAGACTGAAGCTTTCTTT
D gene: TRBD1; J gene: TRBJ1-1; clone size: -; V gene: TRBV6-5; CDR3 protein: CASSRGQGLNTEAFF; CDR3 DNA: TGTGCCAGCAGTAGGGGACAGGGATTGAACACTGAAGCTTTCTTT
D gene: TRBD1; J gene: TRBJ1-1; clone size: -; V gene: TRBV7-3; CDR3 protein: CASSPRDRFHEAFF; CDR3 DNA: TGTGCCAGCAGCCCCCGGGACAGGTTTCATGAAGCTTTCTTT
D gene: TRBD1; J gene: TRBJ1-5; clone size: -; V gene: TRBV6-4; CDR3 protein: CASRRAPGQGADQPQHF; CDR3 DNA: TGTGCCAGCAGGAGGGCCCCCGGACAGGGGGCTGATCAGCCCCAGCATTTT
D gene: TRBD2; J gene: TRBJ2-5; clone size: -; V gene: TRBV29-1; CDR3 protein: CSVETGTGRGETQYF; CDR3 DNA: TGCAGCGTTGAAACCGGGACGGGGAGGGGTGAGACCCAGTACTTC
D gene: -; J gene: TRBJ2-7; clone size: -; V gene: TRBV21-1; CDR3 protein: CASSKVPDSYEQYF; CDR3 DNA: TGTGCCAGCAGCAAAGTGCCAGACTCCTACGAGCAGTACTTC
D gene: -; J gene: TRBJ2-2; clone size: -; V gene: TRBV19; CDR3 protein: CASSTPVQTGELFF; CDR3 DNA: TGTGCCAGTAGTACCCCGGTTCAAACCGGGGAGCTGTTTTTT
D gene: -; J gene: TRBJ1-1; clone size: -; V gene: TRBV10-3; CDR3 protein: CAIVRAGEAFF; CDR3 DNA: TGTGCCATCGTAAGGGCGGGTGAAGCTTTCTTT
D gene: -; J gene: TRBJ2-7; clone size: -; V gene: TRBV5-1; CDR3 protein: CASSPGGTERYEQYF; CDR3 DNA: TGCGCCAGCAGCCCGGGAGGGACAGAGAGATACGAGCAGTACTTC
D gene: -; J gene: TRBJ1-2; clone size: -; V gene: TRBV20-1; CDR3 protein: CSASISRGPSGYTF; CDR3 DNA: TGCAGTGCTAGTATTTCGCGAGGCCCCTCGGGCTACACCTTC
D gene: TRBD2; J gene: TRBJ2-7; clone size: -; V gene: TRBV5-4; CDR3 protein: CASSLDLAGYEQYF; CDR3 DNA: TGTGCCAGCAGCTTGGATCTAGCGGGATACGAGCAGTACTTC
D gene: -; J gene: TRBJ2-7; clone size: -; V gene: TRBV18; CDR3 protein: CASSPGLAELGEQYF; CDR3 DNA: TGTGCCAGCTCACCCGGACTTGCCGAGCTGGGGGAGCAGTACTTC
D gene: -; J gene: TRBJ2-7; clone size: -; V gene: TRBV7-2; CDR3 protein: CASSHLGQFYEQYF; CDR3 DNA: TGTGCCAGCAGCCACCTCGGACAGTTCTACGAGCAGTACTTC
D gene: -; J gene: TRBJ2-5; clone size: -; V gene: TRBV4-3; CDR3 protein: CASSQDLGTGGTQYF; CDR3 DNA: TGCGCCAGCAGCCAAGATCTCGGAACCGGGGGGACCCAGTACTTC
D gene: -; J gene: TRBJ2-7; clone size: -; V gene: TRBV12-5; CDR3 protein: CASGLSGWAYEQYF; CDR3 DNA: TGTGCTAGTGGTTTGTCAGGGTGGGCCTACGAGCAGTACTTC
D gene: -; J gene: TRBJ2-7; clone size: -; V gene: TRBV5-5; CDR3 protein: CASSFNRANEQYF; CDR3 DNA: TGTGCCAGCAGCTTCAACAGGGCCAACGAGCAGTACTTC
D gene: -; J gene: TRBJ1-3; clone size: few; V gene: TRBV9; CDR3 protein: CASSVAVSGNTIYF; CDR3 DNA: TGTGCCAGCAGCGTAGCGGTGTCTGGAAACACCATATATTTT
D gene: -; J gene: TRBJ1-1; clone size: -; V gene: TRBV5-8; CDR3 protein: CASSLTEMSWTEAFF; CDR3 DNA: TGTGCCAGCAGCTTAACCGAGATGAGTTGGACTGAAGCTTTCTTT
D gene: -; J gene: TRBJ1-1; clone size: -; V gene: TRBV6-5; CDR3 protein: CASSFRDTEAFF; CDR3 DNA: TGTGCCAGCAGTTTCCGGGACACTGAAGCTTTCTTT
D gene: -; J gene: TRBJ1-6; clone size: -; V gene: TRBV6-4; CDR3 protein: CATSRAGNSPLHF; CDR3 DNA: TGTGCCACGAGTCGGGCAGGGAATTCACCCCTCCACTTT
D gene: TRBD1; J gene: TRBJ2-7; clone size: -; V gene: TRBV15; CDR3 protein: CATTTGTGGSYEQYF; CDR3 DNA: TGTGCCACCACCACCGGGACAGGAGGTTCCTACGAGCAGTACTTC
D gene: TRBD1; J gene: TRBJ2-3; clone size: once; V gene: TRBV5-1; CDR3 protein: CASSLLGDRADTQYF; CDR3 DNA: TGCGCCAGCAGCTTGCTGGGGGACAGAGCAGATACGCAGTATTTT
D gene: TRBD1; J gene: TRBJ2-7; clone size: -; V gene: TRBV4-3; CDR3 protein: CASSQGTGGRNEQYF; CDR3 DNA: TGCGCCAGCAGCCAAGGGACAGGGGGCCGGAACGAGCAGTACTTC
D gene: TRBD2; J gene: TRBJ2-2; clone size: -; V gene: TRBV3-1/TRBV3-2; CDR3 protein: CASTKRGATGELFF; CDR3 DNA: TGTGCCAGCACCAAGCGGGGGGCCACCGGGGAGCTGTTTTTT
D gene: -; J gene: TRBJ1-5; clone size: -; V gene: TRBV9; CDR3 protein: CASSVPGDGSNQPQHF; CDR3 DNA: TGTGCCAGCAGCGTACCTGGAGACGGATCGAATCAGCCCCAGCATTTT
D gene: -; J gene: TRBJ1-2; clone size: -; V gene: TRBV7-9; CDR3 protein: CASSLWVSQDYGYTF; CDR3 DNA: TGTGCCAGCAGCTTATGGGTCTCCCAGGACTATGGCTACACCTTC
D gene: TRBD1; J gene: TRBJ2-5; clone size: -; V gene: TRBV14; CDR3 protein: CASSPRTGRETQYF; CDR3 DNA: TGTGCCAGCAGCCCGAGGACAGGGCGGGAGACCCAGTACTTC
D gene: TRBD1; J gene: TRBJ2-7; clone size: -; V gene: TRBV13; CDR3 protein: CASRPPGGSTGYEQYF; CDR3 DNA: TGTGCCAGCAGACCCCCAGGGGGCTCCACAGGCTACGAGCAGTACTTC